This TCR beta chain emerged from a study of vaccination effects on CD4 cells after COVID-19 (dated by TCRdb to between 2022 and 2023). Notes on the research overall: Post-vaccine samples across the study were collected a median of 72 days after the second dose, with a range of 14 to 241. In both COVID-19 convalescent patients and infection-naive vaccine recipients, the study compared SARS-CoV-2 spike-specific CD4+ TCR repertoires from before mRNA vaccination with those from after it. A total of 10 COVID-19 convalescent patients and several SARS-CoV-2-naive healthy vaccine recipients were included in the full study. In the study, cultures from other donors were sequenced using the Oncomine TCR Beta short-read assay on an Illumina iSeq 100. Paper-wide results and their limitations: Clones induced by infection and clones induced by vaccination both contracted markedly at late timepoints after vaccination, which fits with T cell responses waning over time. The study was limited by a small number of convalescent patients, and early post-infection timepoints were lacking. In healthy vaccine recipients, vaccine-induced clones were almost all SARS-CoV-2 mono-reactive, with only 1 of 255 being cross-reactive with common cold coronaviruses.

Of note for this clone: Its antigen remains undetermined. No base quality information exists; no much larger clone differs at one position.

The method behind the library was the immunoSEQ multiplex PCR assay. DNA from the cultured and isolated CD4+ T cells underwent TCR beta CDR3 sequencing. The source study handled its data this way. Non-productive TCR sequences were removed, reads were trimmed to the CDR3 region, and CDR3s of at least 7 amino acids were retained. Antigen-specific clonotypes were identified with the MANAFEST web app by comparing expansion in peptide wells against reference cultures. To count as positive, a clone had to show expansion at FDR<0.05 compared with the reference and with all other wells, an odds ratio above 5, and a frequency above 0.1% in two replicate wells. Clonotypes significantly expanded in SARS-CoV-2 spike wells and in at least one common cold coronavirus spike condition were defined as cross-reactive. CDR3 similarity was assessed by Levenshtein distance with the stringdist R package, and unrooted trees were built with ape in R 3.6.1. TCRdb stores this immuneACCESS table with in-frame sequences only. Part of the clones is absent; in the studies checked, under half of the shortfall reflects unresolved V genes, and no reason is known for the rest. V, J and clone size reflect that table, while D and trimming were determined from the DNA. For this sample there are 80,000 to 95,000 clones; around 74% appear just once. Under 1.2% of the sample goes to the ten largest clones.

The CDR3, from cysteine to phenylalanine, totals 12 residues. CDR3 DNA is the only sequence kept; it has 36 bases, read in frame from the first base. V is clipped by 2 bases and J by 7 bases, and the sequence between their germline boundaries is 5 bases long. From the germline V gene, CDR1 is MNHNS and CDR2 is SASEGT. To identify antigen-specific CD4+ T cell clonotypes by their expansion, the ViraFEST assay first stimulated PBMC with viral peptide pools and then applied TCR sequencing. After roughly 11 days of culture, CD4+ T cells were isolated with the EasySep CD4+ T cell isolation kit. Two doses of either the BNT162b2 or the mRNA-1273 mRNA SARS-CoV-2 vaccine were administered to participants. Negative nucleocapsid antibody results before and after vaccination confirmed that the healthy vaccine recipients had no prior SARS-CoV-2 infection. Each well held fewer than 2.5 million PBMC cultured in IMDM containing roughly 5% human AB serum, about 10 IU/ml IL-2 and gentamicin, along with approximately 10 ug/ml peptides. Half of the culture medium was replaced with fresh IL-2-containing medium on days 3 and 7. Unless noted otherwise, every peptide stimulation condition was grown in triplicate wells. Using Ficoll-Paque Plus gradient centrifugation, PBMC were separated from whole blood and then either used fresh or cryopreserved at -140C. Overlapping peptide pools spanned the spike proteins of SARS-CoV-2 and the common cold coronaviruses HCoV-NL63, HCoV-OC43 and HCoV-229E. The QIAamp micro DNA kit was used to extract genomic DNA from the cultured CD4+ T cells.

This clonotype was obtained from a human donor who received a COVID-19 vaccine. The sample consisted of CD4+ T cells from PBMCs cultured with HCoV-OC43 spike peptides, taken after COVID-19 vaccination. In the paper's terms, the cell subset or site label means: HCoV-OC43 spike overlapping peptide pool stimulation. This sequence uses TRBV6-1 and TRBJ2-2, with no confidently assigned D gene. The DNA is TGTGCCAGCAGTGAATACGACGGGGAGCTGTTTTTT. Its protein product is CASSEYDGELFF.